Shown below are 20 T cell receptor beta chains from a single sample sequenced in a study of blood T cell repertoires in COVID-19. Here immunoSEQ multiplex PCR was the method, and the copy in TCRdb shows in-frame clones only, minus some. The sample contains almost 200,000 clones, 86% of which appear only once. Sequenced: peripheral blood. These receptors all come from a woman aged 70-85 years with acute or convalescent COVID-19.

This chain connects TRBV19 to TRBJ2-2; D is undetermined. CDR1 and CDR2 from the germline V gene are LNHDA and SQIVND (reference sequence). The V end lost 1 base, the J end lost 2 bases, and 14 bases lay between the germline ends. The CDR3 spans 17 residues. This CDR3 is CASSIVFFRVNTGELFF. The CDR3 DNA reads TGTGCCAGTAGTATAGTTTTTTTTCGGGTTAACACCGGGGAGCTGTTTTTT. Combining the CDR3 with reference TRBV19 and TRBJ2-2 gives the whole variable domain DGGITQSPKYLFRKEGQNVTLSCEQNLNHDAMYWYRQDPGQGLRLIYYSQIVNDFQKGDIAEGYSVSREKKESFPLTVTSAQKNPTAFYLCASSIVFFRVNTGELFFGEGSRLTVL.

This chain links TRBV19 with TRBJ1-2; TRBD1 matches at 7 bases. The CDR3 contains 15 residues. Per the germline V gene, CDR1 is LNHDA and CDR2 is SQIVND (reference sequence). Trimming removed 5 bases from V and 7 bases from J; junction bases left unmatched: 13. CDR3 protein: CASSPHRGKVAGYTF. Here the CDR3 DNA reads TGTGCCAGTAGTCCCCACAGGGGTAAAGTTGCTGGCTACACCTTC. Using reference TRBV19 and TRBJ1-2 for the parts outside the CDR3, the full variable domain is DGGITQSPKYLFRKEGQNVTLSCEQNLNHDAMYWYRQDPGQGLRLIYYSQIVNDFQKGDIAEGYSVSREKKESFPLTVTSAQKNPTAFYLCASSPHRGKVAGYTFGSGTRLTVV.

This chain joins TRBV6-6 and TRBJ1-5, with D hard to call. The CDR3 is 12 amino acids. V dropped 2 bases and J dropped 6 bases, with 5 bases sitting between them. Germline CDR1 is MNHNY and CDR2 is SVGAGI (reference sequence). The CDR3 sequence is CASSYIAQPQHF. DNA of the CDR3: TGTGCCAGCAGTTACATAGCTCAGCCCCAGCATTTT.

This CDR3 reads CASSLQQLNQPQHF. The CDR3 DNA reads TGTGCCAGCAGCTTACAACAGTTGAATCAGCCCCAGCATTTT. This rearrangement joins TRBV7-2 to TRBJ1-5; D call uncertain. This CDR3 is 14 amino acids long. Looked up from germline, CDR1 is SGHTA and CDR2 is FQGNSA. Trimming removed 2 bases from V and 4 bases from J, with 9 bases in between.

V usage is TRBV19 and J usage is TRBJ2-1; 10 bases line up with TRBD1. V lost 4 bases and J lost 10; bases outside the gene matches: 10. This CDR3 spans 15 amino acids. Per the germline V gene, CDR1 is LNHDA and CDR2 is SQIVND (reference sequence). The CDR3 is CASSTTGGRPKEQFF. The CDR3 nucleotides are TGTGCCAGTAGTACGACAGGGGGCCGTCCCAAGGAGCAGTTCTTC.

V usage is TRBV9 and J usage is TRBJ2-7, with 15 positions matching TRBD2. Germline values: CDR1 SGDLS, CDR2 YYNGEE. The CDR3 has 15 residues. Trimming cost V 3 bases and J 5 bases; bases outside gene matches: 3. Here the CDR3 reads CASSGTSGGANEQYF. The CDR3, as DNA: TGTGCCAGCAGCGGGACTAGCGGGGGGGCCAACGAGCAGTACTTC.

CDR3 amino acids: CASYESSYNEQFF. CDR3 nucleotides: TGTGCCAGCTACGAGAGCTCCTACAATGAGCAGTTCTTC. The chain has TRBV6-5 and TRBJ2-1, with D uncertain. With 8 bases removed from V and 0 bases from J, the gap between germline ends came to 8 bases. Germline CDR1 MNHEY, CDR2 SVGAGI. The length of the CDR3 is 13 residues.

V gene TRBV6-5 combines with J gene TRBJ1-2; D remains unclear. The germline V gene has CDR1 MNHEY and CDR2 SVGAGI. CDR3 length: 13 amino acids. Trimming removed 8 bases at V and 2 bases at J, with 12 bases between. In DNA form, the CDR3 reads TGTGCCAGCCCACCCCCCAGGAACTATGGCTACACCTTC. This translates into CASPPPRNYGYTF.

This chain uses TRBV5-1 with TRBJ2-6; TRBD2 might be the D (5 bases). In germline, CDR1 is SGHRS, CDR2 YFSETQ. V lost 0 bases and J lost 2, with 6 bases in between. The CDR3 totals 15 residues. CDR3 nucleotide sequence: TGCGCCAGCAGCTTGGAACTAGCTGGGGCCAACGTCCTGACTTTC. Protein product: CASSLELAGANVLTF.

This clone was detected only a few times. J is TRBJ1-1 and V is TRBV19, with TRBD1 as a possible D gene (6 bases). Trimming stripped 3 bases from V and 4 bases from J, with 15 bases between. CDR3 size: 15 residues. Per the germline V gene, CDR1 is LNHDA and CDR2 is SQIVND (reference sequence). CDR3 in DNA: TGTGCCAGTAGTATCCGGGGGGGGGCTGGCACTGAAGCTTTCTTT. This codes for CASSIRGGAGTEAFF.

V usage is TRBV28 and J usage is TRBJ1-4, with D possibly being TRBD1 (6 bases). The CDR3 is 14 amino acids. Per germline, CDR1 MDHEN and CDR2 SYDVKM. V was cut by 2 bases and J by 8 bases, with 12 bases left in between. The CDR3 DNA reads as TGTGCCAGCAGTTTAGGCAGGGGAAGGGAAAAACTGTTTTTT. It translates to CASSLGRGREKLFF.

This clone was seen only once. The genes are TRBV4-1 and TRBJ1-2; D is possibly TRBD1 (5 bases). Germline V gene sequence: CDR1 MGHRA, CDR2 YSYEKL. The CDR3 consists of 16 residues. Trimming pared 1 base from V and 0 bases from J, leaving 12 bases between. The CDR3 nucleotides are TGCGCCAGCAGCCAAGCAGTGGGCAGGGCTAACTATGGCTACACCTTC. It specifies CASSQAVGRANYGYTF.

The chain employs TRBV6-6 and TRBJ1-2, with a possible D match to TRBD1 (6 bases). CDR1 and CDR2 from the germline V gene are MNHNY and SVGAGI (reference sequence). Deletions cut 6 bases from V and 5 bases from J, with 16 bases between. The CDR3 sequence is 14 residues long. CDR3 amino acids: CASRDSDSLYGYTF. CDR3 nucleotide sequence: TGTGCCAGCAGGGACTCGGACAGCTTGTATGGCTACACCTTC.

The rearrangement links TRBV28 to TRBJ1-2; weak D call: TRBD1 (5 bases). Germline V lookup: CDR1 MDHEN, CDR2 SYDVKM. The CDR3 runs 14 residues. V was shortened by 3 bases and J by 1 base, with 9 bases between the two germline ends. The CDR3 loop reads CASSLQGHNYGYTF. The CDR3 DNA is TGTGCCAGCAGTTTGCAGGGCCATAACTATGGCTACACCTTC.

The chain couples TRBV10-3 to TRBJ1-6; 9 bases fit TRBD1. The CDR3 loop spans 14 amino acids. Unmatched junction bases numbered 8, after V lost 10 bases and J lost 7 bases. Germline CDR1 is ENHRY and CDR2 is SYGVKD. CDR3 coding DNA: TGTGCCACCACACAGGGGGCAGTGAATTCACCCCTCCACTTT. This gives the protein CATTQGAVNSPLHF.

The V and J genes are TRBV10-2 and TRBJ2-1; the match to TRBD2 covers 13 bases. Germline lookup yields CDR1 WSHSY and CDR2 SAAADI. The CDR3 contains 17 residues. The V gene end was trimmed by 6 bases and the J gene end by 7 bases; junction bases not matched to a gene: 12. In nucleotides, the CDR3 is TGCGCCAGCAGCCCCCCCCAACTAGCGGGAGGGCCAAATGAGCAGTTCTTC. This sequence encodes CASSPPQLAGGPNEQFF.

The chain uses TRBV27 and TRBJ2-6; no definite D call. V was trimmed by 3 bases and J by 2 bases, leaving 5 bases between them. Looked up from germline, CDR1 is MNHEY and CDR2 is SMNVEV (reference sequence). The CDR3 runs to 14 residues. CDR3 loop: CASSFEAGANVLTF. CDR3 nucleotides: TGTGCCAGCAGTTTTGAGGCTGGGGCCAACGTCCTGACTTTC. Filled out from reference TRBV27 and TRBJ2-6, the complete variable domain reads EAQVTQNPRYLITVTGKKLTVTCSQNMNHEYMSWYRQDPGLGLRQIYYSMNVEVTDKGDVPEGYKVSRKEKRNFPLILESPSPNQTSLYFCASSFEAGANVLTFGAGSRLTVL.

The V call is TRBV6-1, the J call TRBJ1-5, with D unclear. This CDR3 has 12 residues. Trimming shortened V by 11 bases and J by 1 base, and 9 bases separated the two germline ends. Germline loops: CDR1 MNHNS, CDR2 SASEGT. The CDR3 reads CASAESNQPQHF. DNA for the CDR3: TGTGCCTCAGCGGAGAGCAATCAGCCCCAGCATTTT.

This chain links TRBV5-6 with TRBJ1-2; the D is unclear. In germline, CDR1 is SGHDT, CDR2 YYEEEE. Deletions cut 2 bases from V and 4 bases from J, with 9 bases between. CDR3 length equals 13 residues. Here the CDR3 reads CASSLSQIYGYTF. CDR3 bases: TGTGCCAGCAGCTTAAGTCAGATCTATGGCTACACCTTC.

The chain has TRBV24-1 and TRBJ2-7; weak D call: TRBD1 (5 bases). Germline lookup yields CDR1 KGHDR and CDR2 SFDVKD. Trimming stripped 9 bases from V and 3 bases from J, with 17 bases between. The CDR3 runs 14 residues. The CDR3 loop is CATETKPRDYEQYF. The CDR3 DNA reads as TGTGCCACCGAGACGAAACCCAGGGACTACGAGCAGTACTTC.